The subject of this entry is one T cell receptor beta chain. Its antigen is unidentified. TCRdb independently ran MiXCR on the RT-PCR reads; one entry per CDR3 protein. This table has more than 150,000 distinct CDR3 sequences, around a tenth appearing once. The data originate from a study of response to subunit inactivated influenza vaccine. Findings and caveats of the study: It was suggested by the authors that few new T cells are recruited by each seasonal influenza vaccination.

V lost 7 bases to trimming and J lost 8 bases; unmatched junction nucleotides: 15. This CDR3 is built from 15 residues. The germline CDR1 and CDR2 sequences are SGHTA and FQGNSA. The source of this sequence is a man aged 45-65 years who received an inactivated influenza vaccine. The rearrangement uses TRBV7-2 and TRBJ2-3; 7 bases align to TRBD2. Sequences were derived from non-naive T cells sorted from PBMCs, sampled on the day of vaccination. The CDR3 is CASTPGGTTRGTQYF. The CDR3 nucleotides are TGTGCCAGCACCCCTGGTGGGACTACGAGGGGTACGCAGTATTTT.